This TCR beta chain originates from a study of T cells in narcolepsy. Germline V gives CDR1 SGHDT, CDR2 YYEEEE. This CDR3 is built from 16 residues. With 3 bases clipped from V and 3 bases from J, the junction kept 6 bases outside the gene matches. The study's findings and limits: Some memory CD4+ repertoires had no autoreactive clone sequences.

The data were produced by immunoSEQ multiplex PCR, yet TCRdb's version contains in-frame clones alone and is incomplete. The sample lists fewer than 35,000 clones, 83% occurring once. On this clone itself: Its antigen is not known.

Specimen: CD45RA- memory CD4+ T cells from PBMCs. The TCR sequence derives from a human donor with narcolepsy. The rearrangement uses TRBV5-6 and TRBJ2-1; 10 bases align to TRBD1. The CDR3 DNA reads as TGTGCCAGCAGCTCCCTGGGACAGGGGAACTACAATGAGCAGTTCTTC. Amino acids: CASSSLGQGNYNEQFF.